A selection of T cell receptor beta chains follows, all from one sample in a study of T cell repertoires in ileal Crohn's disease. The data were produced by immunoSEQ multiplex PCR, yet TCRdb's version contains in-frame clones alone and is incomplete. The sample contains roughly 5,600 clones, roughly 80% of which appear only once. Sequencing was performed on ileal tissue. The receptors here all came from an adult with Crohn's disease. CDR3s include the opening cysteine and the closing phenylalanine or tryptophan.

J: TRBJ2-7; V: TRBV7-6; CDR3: CASSAGGQPYEQYF
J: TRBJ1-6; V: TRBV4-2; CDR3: CASSHENSPLHF
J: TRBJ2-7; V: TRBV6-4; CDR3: CASSDSFLFGQDNYEQYF
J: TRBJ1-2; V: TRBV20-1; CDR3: CSARWGYGYTF
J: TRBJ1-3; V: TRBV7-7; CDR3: CASSSGQGRNTIYF
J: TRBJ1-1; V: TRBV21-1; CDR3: CASSHCIATIRTEAFF
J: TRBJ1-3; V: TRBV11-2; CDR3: CASAIFGSVFSGNTIYF
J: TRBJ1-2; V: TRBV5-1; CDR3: CASRLRGEADYGYTF
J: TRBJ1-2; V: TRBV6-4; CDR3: CASSERAPAPNYGYTF
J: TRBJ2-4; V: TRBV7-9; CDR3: CASNRKNIQYF
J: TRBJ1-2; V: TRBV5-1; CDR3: CASSLAGNGYGYTF
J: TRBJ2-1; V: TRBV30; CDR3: CAWGGLVEQFF
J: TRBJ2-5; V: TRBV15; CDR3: CATSRLTGMGTQYF
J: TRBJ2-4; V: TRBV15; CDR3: CATSGSRPGLAKNIQYF
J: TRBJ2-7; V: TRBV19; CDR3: CASSIGQGSGEQYF
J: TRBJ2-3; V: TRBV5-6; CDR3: CASSLARTSGTDTQYF
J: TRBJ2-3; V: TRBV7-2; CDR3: CASSPWGGSTDTQYF
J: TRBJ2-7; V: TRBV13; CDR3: CASSLLPGLAGNEQYF
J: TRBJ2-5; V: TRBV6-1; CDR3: CASSEQRQETQYF
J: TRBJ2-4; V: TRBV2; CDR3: CASNWGQGAPAKNIQYF
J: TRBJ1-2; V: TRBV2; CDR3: CASSELRGPGYTF
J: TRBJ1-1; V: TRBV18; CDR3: CASSPQGNTEAFF
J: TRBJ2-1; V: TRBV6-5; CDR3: CASSYGTSGDNEQFF
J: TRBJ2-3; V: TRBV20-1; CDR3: CSARALDTQYF
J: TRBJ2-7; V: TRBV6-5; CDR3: CASSYVGGDNPGEQYF
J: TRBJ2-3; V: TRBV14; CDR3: CASSHGTSGWRTDTQYF
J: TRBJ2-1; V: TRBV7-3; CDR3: CASSLLRTESYNEQFF